This T cell receptor (beta chain) was identified in a study of cytotoxic CD8 clonotypes in ibrutinib-treated CLL. This table comes from immunoSEQ multiplex PCR, and its TCRdb copy is limited to in-frame clones, with some not included. Among some 130,000 clones, approximately 80% were seen once, and the ten largest hold about 3.3%. The germline V gene encodes CDR1 MNHNS and CDR2 SASEGT. V gave up 5 bases and J gave up 7 bases, with 15 bases separating them. This CDR3 has 14 residues. This sequence joins TRBV6-1 and TRBJ2-1, with a possible D match to TRBD2 (5 bases). Here the sequenced sample was PBMCs, taken after 24 months of ibrutinib treatment. The sequence derives from a human donor with chronic lymphocytic leukemia. The CDR3 is CASSIELVSNEQFF. The CDR3 DNA reads as TGTGCCAGCAGTATCGAACTAGTGTCAAATGAGCAGTTCTTC.